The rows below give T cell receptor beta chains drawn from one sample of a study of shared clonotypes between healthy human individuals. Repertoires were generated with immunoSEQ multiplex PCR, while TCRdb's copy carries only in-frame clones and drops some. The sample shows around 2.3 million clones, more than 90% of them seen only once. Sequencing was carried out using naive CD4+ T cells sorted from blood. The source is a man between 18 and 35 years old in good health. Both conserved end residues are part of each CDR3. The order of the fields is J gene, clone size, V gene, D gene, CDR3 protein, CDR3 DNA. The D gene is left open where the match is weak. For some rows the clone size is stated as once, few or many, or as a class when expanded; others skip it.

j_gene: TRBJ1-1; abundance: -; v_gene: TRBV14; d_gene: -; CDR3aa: CASSLQMNTEAFF; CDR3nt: TGTGCCAGCAGCCTACAGATGAACACTGAAGCTTTCTTT
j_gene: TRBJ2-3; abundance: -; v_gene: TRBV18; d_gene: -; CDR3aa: CASSTAGSDTQYF; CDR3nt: TGTGCCAGCTCAACGGCGGGGTCCGATACGCAGTATTTT
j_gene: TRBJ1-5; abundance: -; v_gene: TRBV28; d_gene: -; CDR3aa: CASSFGGVVQPQHF; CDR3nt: TGTGCCAGCAGTTTTGGGGGGGTGGTTCAGCCCCAGCATTTT
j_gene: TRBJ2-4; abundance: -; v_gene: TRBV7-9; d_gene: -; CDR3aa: CASSLAPLNIQYF; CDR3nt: TGTGCCAGCAGCTTAGCTCCCTTAAACATTCAGTACTTC
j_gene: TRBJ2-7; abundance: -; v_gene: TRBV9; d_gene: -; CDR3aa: CASSPRQGGEQYF; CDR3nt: TGTGCCAGCAGCCCCCGACAGGGAGGCGAGCAGTACTTC
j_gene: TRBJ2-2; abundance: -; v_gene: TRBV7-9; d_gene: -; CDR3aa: CASSLRTITNTGELFF; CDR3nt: TGTGCCAGCAGCTTACGGACTATTACGAACACCGGGGAGCTGTTTTTT
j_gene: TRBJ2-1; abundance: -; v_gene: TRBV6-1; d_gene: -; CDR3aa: CASNLAGPGYNEQFF; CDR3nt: TGTGCCAGCAACCTCGCCGGGCCGGGGTACAATGAGCAGTTCTTC
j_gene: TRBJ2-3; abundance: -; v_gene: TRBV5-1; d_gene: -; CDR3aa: CASSVQGGSTDTQYF; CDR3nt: TGCGCCAGCAGCGTTCAGGGGGGAAGCACAGATACGCAGTATTTT
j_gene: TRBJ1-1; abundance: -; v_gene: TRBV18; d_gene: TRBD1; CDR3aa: CASSPSTGRNTEAFF; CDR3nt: TGTGCCAGCTCACCTTCGACAGGGCGGAACACTGAAGCTTTCTTT
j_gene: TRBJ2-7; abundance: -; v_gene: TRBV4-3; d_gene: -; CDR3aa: CASSQYPDNAYEQYF; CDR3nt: TGCGCCAGCAGCCAATACCCAGACAACGCCTACGAGCAGTACTTC
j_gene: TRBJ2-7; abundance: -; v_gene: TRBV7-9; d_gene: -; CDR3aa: CASSPRGGGSYEQYF; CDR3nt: TGTGCCAGCAGCCCTCGCGGAGGGGGCTCCTACGAGCAGTACTTC
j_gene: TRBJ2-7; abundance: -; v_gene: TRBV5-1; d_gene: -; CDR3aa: CASSSTGGSYEQYF; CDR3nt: TGCGCCAGCAGCTCAACAGGAGGATCCTACGAGCAGTACTTC
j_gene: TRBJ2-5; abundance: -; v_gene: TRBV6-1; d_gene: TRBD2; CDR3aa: CASSDPGLAGEETQYF; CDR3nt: TGTGCCAGCAGTGACCCCGGCTTAGCGGGGGAAGAGACCCAGTACTTC
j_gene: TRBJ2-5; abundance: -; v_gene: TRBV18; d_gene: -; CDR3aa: CASSPGLKQGGRETQYF; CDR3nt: TGTGCCAGCTCACCGGGTTTAAAACAGGGGGGGAGAGAGACCCAGTACTTC
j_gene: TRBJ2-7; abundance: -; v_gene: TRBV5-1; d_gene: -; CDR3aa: CASSLEPSTRERAYEQYF; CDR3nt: TGCGCCAGCAGCTTGGAACCATCCACCAGGGAAAGGGCCTACGAGCAGTACTTC
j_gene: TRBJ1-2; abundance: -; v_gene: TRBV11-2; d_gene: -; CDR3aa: CASSLDLVGAGYGYTF; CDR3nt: TGTGCCAGCAGCTTAGATCTTGTGGGGGCAGGGTATGGCTACACCTTC
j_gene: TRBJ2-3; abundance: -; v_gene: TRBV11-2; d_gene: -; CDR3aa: CASSLGARGRSDMHTQYF; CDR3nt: TGTGCCAGCAGCTTAGGGGCCCGGGGACGCTCCGACATGCATACGCAGTATTTT
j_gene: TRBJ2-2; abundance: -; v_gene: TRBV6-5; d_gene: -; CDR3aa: CASSPRRGPGELFF; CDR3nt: TGTGCCAGCAGCCCTCGTCGGGGGCCCGGGGAGCTGTTTTTT
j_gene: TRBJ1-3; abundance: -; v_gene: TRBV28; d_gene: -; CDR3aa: CASSLTPYENTIYF; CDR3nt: TGTGCCAGCAGTTTGACACCCTATGAAAACACCATATATTTT
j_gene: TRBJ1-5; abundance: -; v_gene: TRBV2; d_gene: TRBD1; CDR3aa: CASRSRTGKVISDQPQHF; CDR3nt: TGTGCCAGCAGGTCAAGGACAGGGAAAGTTATTAGCGATCAGCCCCAGCATTTT
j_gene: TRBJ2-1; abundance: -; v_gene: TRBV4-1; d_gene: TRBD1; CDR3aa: CASSQDQRTGDEQFF; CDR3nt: TGCGCCAGCAGCCAAGATCAGAGGACAGGGGATGAGCAGTTCTTC
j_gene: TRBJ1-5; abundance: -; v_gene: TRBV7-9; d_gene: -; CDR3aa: CASSLYESNQPQHF; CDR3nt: TGTGCCAGCAGCTTGTATGAGAGCAATCAGCCCCAGCATTTT
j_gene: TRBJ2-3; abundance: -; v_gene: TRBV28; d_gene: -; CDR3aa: CASSLFPGEVGDTQYF; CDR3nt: TGTGCCAGCAGTTTATTTCCGGGCGAGGTGGGAGATACGCAGTATTTT
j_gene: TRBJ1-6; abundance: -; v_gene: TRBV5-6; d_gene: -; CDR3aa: CASSSDRRYNSPLHF; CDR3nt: TGTGCCAGCAGCTCGGACAGAAGATATAATTCACCCCTCCACTTT
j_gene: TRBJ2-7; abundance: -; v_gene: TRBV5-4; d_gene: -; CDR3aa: CASSLVGVSEYEQYF; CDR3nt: TGTGCCAGCAGCTTGGTCGGGGTTAGCGAGTACGAGCAGTACTTC
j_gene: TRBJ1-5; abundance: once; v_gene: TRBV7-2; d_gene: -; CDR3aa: CASSLFRQPQHF; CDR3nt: TGTGCCAGCAGCTTGTTCCGTCAGCCCCAGCATTTT
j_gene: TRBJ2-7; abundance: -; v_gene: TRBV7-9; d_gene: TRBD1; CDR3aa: CASIESGGSYEQYF; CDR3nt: TGTGCCAGCATCGAGTCAGGGGGTTCCTACGAGCAGTACTTC